The 18 T cell receptor beta chains listed next were all sequenced from one sample in a study of blood T cell repertoires in COVID-19. The data were produced by immunoSEQ multiplex PCR, yet TCRdb's version contains in-frame clones alone and is incomplete. The table has roughly 120,000 clones, 65% to 80% seen once. The specimen sequenced was peripheral blood. The receptors shown here come from a human donor with acute or convalescent COVID-19. The donor label of this sample is uncertain.

The V call is TRBV2, the J call TRBJ1-4; TRBD1 matches 9 bases. The V gene end was trimmed by 5 bases and the J gene end by 7 bases; junction bases not matched to a gene: 11. Germline CDR1 is SNHLY and CDR2 is FYNNEI. This CDR3 is 16 amino acids long. The CDR3 loop reads CASSSGTGIGIEKLFF. The CDR3 bases are TGTGCCAGCAGTTCCGGGACAGGGATAGGGATTGAAAAACTGTTTTTT.

In the case of this clone: The sample holds other DNA sequences that translate to the same CDR3. The chain joins TRBV6-5 to TRBJ1-2; 8 positions agree with TRBD1. The CDR3 has 14 amino acids. CDR1 and CDR2 (germline): MNHEY, SVGAGI. Trimming at V came to 6 bases and at J to 5 bases, leaving 8 bases not matched to a gene. The CDR3 here is CASRPQGAGYGYTF. In DNA, the CDR3 is TGTGCCAGCAGGCCTCAGGGGGCGGGTTATGGCTACACCTTC.

CDR3 sequence (DNA): TGTGCCAGCAGCATTCTCACTAGTATGAACACTGAAGCTTTCTTT. It codes for CASSILTSMNTEAFF. J is TRBJ1-1 and V is TRBV11-2; D unclear. The CDR3 totals 15 residues. Germline V lookup: CDR1 SGHAT, CDR2 FQNNGV. The V gene lost 5 bases and the J gene lost 0 bases, with 13 bases spanning the gap.

The chain is built from TRBV4-1 and TRBJ1-1; weak D call: TRBD1 (5 bases). Trimming took 6 bases from V and 2 from J, leaving 16 bases between them. Germline CDR1 and CDR2: MGHRA and YSYEKL. The CDR3 extends over 15 amino acids. The CDR3 region has the DNA TGCGCCAGCAGATCGCGGGGGGGAATTAACACTGAAGCTTTCTTT. Protein: CASRSRGGINTEAFF.

Here the CDR3 reads CASTTAGGTDTQYF. CDR3 coding DNA: TGCGCCAGCACCACAGCGGGGGGAACAGATACGCAGTATTTT. This chain connects TRBV10-1 to TRBJ2-3, with TRBD2 identical over 9 bases. The CDR3 is made up of 14 amino acids. J lost 3 bases, V lost 7 bases, and 5 bases had no gene match. CDR1 is WNHNN and CDR2 is SYGVQD in the germline V gene (reference sequence).

The rearrangement joins TRBV6-6 to TRBJ2-5; 7 bases line up with TRBD1. Germline V gene lookup returns CDR1 MNHNY and CDR2 SVGAGI (reference sequence). The V segment lost 2 bases and the J segment 5 bases; nucleotides outside the gene matches: 11. This CDR3 region has 16 residues. This CDR3 reads CASSYRGLALSETQYF. The CDR3 DNA reads TGTGCCAGCAGTTACAGGGGGCTAGCACTTTCCGAGACCCAGTACTTC.

Only a few counts were recorded for this clone. This chain connects TRBV7-2 to TRBJ1-2; 7 bases match TRBD1. The CDR3 runs 16 residues. The junction had 11 bases not matched to a gene; V was cut back by 4 bases and J by 3 bases. Germline V gives CDR1 SGHTA, CDR2 FQGNSA. The CDR3 sequence is CASSSSSGGLDYGYTF. CDR3 nucleotides: TGTGCCAGCAGCTCATCCTCAGGGGGATTAGACTATGGCTACACCTTC.

The chain joins TRBV4-1 to TRBJ2-5, with 8 nucleotides matching TRBD2. The junction had 7 bases not matched to a gene; V was cut back by 3 bases and J by 4 bases. The CDR3 is made up of 15 amino acids. CDR1 and CDR2 from the germline V gene are MGHRA and YSYEKL. CDR3 bases: TGCGCCAGCAGCCACGCGGGGGGAGGGGGAGAGACCCAGTACTTC. This encodes CASSHAGGGGETQYF.

CDR3 amino acids: CASSRRQGAQETQYF. CDR3 bases: TGTGCCAGCAGCCGCAGACAGGGGGCACAAGAGACCCAGTACTTC. The chain couples TRBV3-1 (or the pseudogene TRBV3-2) to TRBJ2-5; 10 bases align to TRBD1. The CDR3 has 15 amino acids. V shed 4 bases, J shed 2 bases, and the junction held 4 bases outside the gene matches. Germline values: CDR1 LGHDT, CDR2 YNNKEL (reference sequence).

The gene calls are TRBV5-1 and TRBJ1-6; D is possibly TRBD1 (6 bases). With 4 bases removed from V and 9 bases from J, the gap between germline ends came to 17 bases. Per germline, CDR1 SGHRS and CDR2 YFSETQ. The CDR3 consists of 15 residues. The CDR3 protein is CASSHFTGSASPLHF. The DNA for the CDR3 is TGCGCCAGCAGCCACTTTACAGGGTCAGCTTCACCCCTCCACTTT.

CDR3 loop: CASKGQATYEQYV. CDR3 bases: TGTGCCAGCAAGGGACAGGCGACCTACGAGCAGTACGTC. The gene calls are TRBV2 and TRBJ2-7, with TRBD1 matching over 8 bases. Unmatched junction bases numbered 4, after V lost 7 bases and J lost 2 bases. This CDR3 is built from 13 residues. Germline loops: CDR1 SNHLY, CDR2 FYNNEI.

The chain combines TRBV21-1 with TRBJ2-3; TRBD1, the table's D call, was not compared with the DNA. TRBV21-1 is an annotated pseudogene. The CDR3 is 15 amino acids. CDR3 amino acids: CASNFLDRNLGTQYF. CDR3 sequence (DNA): TGTGCCAGCAACTTCTTGGACAGGAACTTAGGTACGCAGTATTTT.

The chain employs TRBV27 and TRBJ1-1; 10 positions match TRBD1. The CDR3 has 15 amino acids. The germline V gene has CDR1 MNHEY and CDR2 SMNVEV (reference sequence). The V segment lost 3 bases and the J segment 4 bases; nucleotides outside the gene matches: 5. The CDR3 protein is CASSLATGGITEAFF. The CDR3 DNA reads as TGTGCCAGCAGTTTGGCGACAGGGGGCATCACTGAAGCTTTCTTT.

The chain combines TRBV30 with TRBJ1-1, with D perhaps matching TRBD1 (5 bases). CDR3 size: 12 residues. Germline lookup yields CDR1 GTSNPN and CDR2 SVGIG (reference sequence). CDR3 residues: CQCVRGNTEAFF. The DNA for the CDR3 is TGTCAGTGCGTAAGGGGGAACACTGAAGCTTTCTTT.

The rearrangement links TRBV6-1 to TRBJ1-2; 9 bases agree with TRBD1. J lost 10 bases, V lost 1 base, and 7 bases had no gene match. The CDR3 is 14 residues long. Germline CDR1 MNHNS, CDR2 SASEGT. The chain's CDR3 is CASSEEGTGHSYTF. The CDR3 bases are TGTGCCAGCAGTGAAGAAGGGACAGGGCACTCCTACACCTTC.

This sequence joins TRBV20-1 and TRBJ1-2; D uncertain. With 1 base removed from V and 3 bases from J, the gap between germline ends came to 3 bases. Germline CDR1 and CDR2: DFQATT and SNEGSKA (reference sequence). This CDR3 contains 11 residues. CDR3 region: CSARAYYGYTF. In nucleotides, the CDR3 is TGCAGTGCTAGAGCCTACTATGGCTACACCTTC.

V usage is TRBV24-1 and J usage is TRBJ2-2, with a tentative D call TRBD1 (5 bases). V shed 4 bases and J shed 5 bases, with 13 bases lying between them. Germline V gene lookup returns CDR1 KGHDR and CDR2 SFDVKD. The CDR3 loop spans 15 amino acids. CDR3 in DNA: TGTGCCACCAGTGACACTTATACAGGTACCGGGGAGCTGTTTTTT. Amino acids: CATSDTYTGTGELFF.

The chain has TRBV11-2 and TRBJ1-5; TRBD1 matches 8 bases. The CDR3 runs to 13 residues. V gave up 5 bases and J gave up 5 bases; unmatched junction bases: 2. Per germline, CDR1 SGHAT and CDR2 FQNNGV. CDR3 sequence (DNA): TGTGCCAGCAGCCCGGACAGGGATCAGCCCCAGCATTTT. Encoded protein: CASSPDRDQPQHF.